The present entry profiles one T cell receptor (beta chain) with its context. This record belongs to a study of patients and donors after allogeneic stem cell transplantation. TCRdb reprocessed the RT-PCR reads with MiXCR, giving one entry per CDR3 protein. Of roughly 40,000 distinct CDR3 sequences detected, under 35% appear once; the ten largest clones hold about 78%. The CDR3 runs to 14 residues. V shed 1 base and J 5 bases; nucleotides not matched to a gene: 2. CDR1 and CDR2 (germline): MNHEY, SVGAGI. Sequenced material: blood, either unsorted or a sorted T cell fraction (not recorded which). V is TRBV6-5 and J is TRBJ2-1; 7 bases are a match to TRBD1. The receptor was derived from a human donor who was either an allogeneic HSCT recipient or a stem cell or donor lymphocyte infusion donor (not recorded which). It is not recorded whose cells these are; they may come from a transplant donor. The CDR3 DNA is TGTGCCAGCAGTTACTTTGGGACAGACAATGAGCAGTTCTTC. Protein sequence: CASSYFGTDNEQFF.